Sequencing of this T cell receptor (beta chain) was carried out in a study of control samples from healthy donors and cancer patients. This clone was counted a single time. Clones were sequenced by immunoSEQ multiplex PCR, and TCRdb holds only the in-frame ones, with some missing. The repertoire consists of over 110,000 clones, with 80% to 95% occurring once and the leading ten covering 10% to 12%. V shed 5 bases, J shed 8 bases, and the junction held 9 bases outside the gene matches. The CDR3 runs to 15 residues. The germline V gene encodes CDR1 MDHEN and CDR2 SYDVKM. The sample was blood. The V gene is TRBV28, the J gene TRBJ1-4; 9 bases agree with TRBD1. This sequence was found in a young man in good health. CDR3: CASSPSGQGWEKLFF. In DNA, the CDR3 is TGTGCCAGCAGTCCTTCGGGACAGGGATGGGAAAAACTGTTTTTT.